Included here is one T cell receptor (beta chain) sequence, with context. The data are from a study of blood T cell repertoires in COVID-19. Study information: Acute and convalescent COVID-19 samples came from the United States, Italy and Spain.

Generated by immunoSEQ multiplex PCR, the TCRdb table keeps only in-frame clones and is missing some. This sample carries more than 130,000 clones, about 86% of them seen once, and the ten largest clones take more than 3.5%. The germline gives CDR1 SGDLS, CDR2 YYNGEE. The CDR3 is 14 residues long. V dropped 0 bases and J dropped 6 bases, with 11 bases sitting between them. This sequence joins TRBV9 and TRBJ2-3; D is unclear. Material: peripheral blood. The source is a woman aged 40 to 49 with acute or convalescent COVID-19. The CDR3 here is CASSVGAALDTQYF. CDR3 in DNA: TGTGCCAGCAGCGTAGGGGCCGCCCTGGATACGCAGTATTTT.